These T cell receptor beta chains were read from a single sample in a study of T cells in Graves' hyperthyroidism and ophthalmopathy. MiXCR, applied by TCRdb to the multiplex PCR reads, yields one record per CDR3 protein. Of hundreds of thousands of distinct CDR3 sequences listed, about 16% are singletons. Sequenced input: blood. All receptors derive from a woman aged 18-30 years with Graves' ophthalmopathy. CDR3s leave out the opening cysteine and the closing phenylalanine or tryptophan.

J gene: TRBJ2-7; V gene: TRBV11-2; CDR3 protein: ASSVRGEDAYEQY
J gene: TRBJ2-3; V gene: TRBV7-9; CDR3 protein: ASRTATDTQY
J gene: TRBJ2-5; V gene: TRBV29-1; CDR3 protein: SASQETQY
J gene: TRBJ2-7; V gene: TRBV28; CDR3 protein: ASNPTVRTSGGTLEQY
J gene: TRBJ2-7; V gene: TRBV28; CDR3 protein: ASSSPDRAPNEQY
J gene: TRBJ1-1; V gene: TRBV13; CDR3 protein: ASSPTGGEWTEAF
J gene: TRBJ2-3; V gene: TRBV4-2; CDR3 protein: ASSTLGLGGEREDTQY
J gene: TRBJ2-7; V gene: TRBV5-4; CDR3 protein: ASSKPGQGNYEQY
J gene: TRBJ2-1; V gene: TRBV7-2; CDR3 protein: ASTLAIYNEQF
J gene: TRBJ1-2; V gene: TRBV19; CDR3 protein: ASTPRDTLSGYT
J gene: TRBJ2-1; V gene: TRBV11-2; CDR3 protein: ASELYNEQF
J gene: TRBJ1-1; V gene: TRBV3-1; CDR3 protein: ASSQGLAGGAGEAF
J gene: TRBJ1-1; V gene: TRBV11-2; CDR3 protein: ASRNNREPKAF
J gene: TRBJ2-5; V gene: TRBV4-2; CDR3 protein: ASSQAQGTETQY
J gene: TRBJ2-2; V gene: TRBV9; CDR3 protein: ASSVEGTNTGELF
J gene: TRBJ2-7; V gene: TRBV11-2; CDR3 protein: ASSPGTGHTYEQY